Sequencing of this T cell receptor beta chain was carried out in a study of T cells in women clearing cervical HPV infection. Study information: Controls' single incident HPV16 infection cleared within 12 months without precancer.

General observations from the study: CIN3+ cases had significantly higher TCR richness than controls; evenness did not differ. Controls had more TRBV6-7 (approximately 0.16%) than cases (about 0.11%).

Average input was about 1.2 ug genomic DNA for immunoSEQ TCR beta CDR3 amplification. Using immunoSEQ multiplex PCR, the repertoire was profiled, and TCRdb retains in-frame clones only, with some absent. The specimen's table records 35,000 to 50,000 clones. As to this clone: Its target is not known. The CDR3 end is not reached by the read, which stops 3 residues before it; the germline J gene fills it in. This specimen includes other DNA sequences encoding the same CDR3.

In germline, CDR1 is DFQATT, CDR2 SNEGSKA (reference sequence). Losses at the gene ends were 6 bases for V and 4 bases for J; bases not matched to a gene: 5. The CDR3 has 14 amino acids. Source material: blood buffy coat. The receptor comes from a woman between 18 and 70 years old with a cervical HPV16 infection that either progressed to CIN3+ or cleared (not recorded which). The V call is TRBV20-1, the J call TRBJ2-5; 13 nucleotides align to TRBD2. CDR3 loop: CSATRTSGRETQYF. The covered CDR3 bases are TGCAGTGCAACGAGGACTAGCGGGAGAGAGACC.